This T cell receptor beta chain stems from a study of T cells in women clearing cervical HPV infection. Produced via immunoSEQ multiplex PCR; TCRdb's table is partial and in-frame only. The sample table sets out 35,000 to 45,000 clones. General observations from the study: Cases and controls were distinguished at AUC approximately 0.81 by richness and V genes. Repertoire richness, not evenness, was significantly elevated in CIN3+ cases versus controls.

Details on this clone: Antigen: not known. From the germline J gene comes the end of the CDR3, since the read stops 3 residues before it.

Germline CDR1 SQVTM, CDR2 ANQGSEA. The V end was cut by 7 bases, the J end by 0 bases, with 15 bases between. The CDR3 runs to 14 residues. This receptor was identified in a woman between 18 and 75 years old with a cervical HPV16 infection that either progressed to CIN3+ or cleared (not recorded which). The sequencing sample was made of blood buffy coat. The chain carries TRBV29-1 and TRBJ1-1; a possible D gene is TRBD1 (6 bases). The part of the CDR3 DNA that was read is TGCAGCGCATGGGACACTCGGATGAACACTGAA. It encodes CSAWDTRMNTE. The CDR3 reads in full as CSAWDTRMNTEAFF.